Sequencing of this T cell receptor (beta chain) was carried out in a study of sequential checkpoint blockade in melanoma. Whole-study context: Randomization was 1:1 between first-line nivolumab→ipilimumab and ipilimumab→nivolumab.

Sequencing was performed with immunoSEQ multiplex PCR; in TCRdb, only in-frame clones are kept and a portion is missing. The table includes a few thousand clones, about three fifths detected once. The CDR3 spans 16 residues. CDR1 is SGHNT, CDR2 YYREEE, per germline (reference sequence). Trimming stripped 0 bases from V and 5 bases from J, with 15 bases between. The treatment was: randomized to nivolumab then ipilimumab (arm A) or the reverse (arm B). None of the patients previously received DNA-damaging chemotherapy. PBMC sorting kept live CD3+CD8+ cells without CD19 or CD56. This sequence originates from a human donor with melanoma. The chain uses TRBV5-4 and TRBJ1-5, with D unclear. This specimen was CD8+ T cells sorted from blood (inferred from file names), taken from a patient given nivolumab and ipilimumab in sequence. CDR3 sequence reads: CASSLVVGPGYQPQHF. CDR3 bases: TGTGCCAGCAGCTTGGTAGTGGGTCCAGGATATCAGCCCCAGCATTTT. Together with reference TRBV5-4 and TRBJ1-5, the CDR3 gives the full variable domain: ETGVTQSPTHLIKTRGQQVTLRCSSQSGHNTVSWYQQALGQGPQFIFQYYREEENGRGNFPPRFSGLQFPNYSSELNVNALELDDSALYLCASSLVVGPGYQPQHFGDGTRLSIL.